Shown below are 25 T cell receptor beta chains from a single sample sequenced in a study of cytomegalovirus exposure and HLA in healthy donors. Both 60 Vbeta primers and 13 Jbeta primers went into the PCR. Sequencing used immunoSEQ multiplex PCR; TCRdb keeps in-frame clones, though not all of them. The sample comprises 150,000 to 200,000 clones, approximately 77% of which are singletons, and 1.5% rests with the top ten. The sample consisted of PBMCs. These receptors were collected from a male donor in good health and CMV-seronegative.

As to this clone: The limits of the CDR3 on the DNA are not certain, so only TCRdb's listed CDR3 is given. The rearrangement uses TRBV2 and TRBJ1-2; the tabulated D call, TRBD1, remains unverified against the DNA. In germline, CDR1 is SNHLY, CDR2 FYNNEI. Including both end residues, the CDR3 is 12 amino acids long. The CDR3 is CASVGQGAPRTF.

The CDR3 sequence is CAGRDREGTEAFF. The CDR3 DNA sequence: TGTGCCGGGCGGGACAGGGAGGGCACTGAAGCTTTCTTT. V and J are TRBV19 and TRBJ1-1; TRBD1 aligns across 9 bases. This CDR3 region has 13 residues. Germline V CDR1 and CDR2: LNHDA, SQIVND (reference sequence). V shed 11 bases and J 4 bases; nucleotides not matched to a gene: 8.

Worth noting for this clone: At one end the junction does not follow the germline gene, possibly because of a read error. The genes are TRBV7-9 and TRBJ2-1, with 8 nucleotides matching TRBD2. Germline assignment: CDR1 SEHNR and CDR2 FQNEAQ (reference sequence). This CDR3 region has 12 residues. The CDR3 loop is CSSSGGRGEQFF. The CDR3, as DNA: TGTTCCAGCAGCGGGGGCCGGGGTGAGCAGTTCTTC.

The chain is built from TRBV13 and TRBJ2-2, with 11 bases matching TRBD2. Losses at the gene ends were 2 bases for V and 2 bases for J; bases not matched to a gene: 4. The CDR3 spans 17 residues. Germline assignment: CDR1 PRHDT and CDR2 FYEKMQ (reference sequence). DNA for the CDR3: TGTGCCAGCAGCTTACGACTAGCGGGACAAAACACCGGGGAGCTGTTTTTT. Its translation is CASSLRLAGQNTGELFF. The variable domain in full, completed from reference TRBV13 and TRBJ2-2, reads AAGVIQSPRHLIKEKRETATLKCYPIPRHDTVYWYQQGPGQDPQFLISFYEKMQSDKGSIPDRFSAQQFSDYHSELNMSSLELGDSALYFCASSLRLAGQNTGELFFGEGSRLTVL.

The V gene is TRBV11-3, the J gene TRBJ1-1, with D unclear. V shed 4 bases and J shed 2 bases, with 14 bases lying between them. Germline lookup yields CDR1 SGHNT and CDR2 YENEEA. The CDR3 loop spans 15 amino acids. The CDR3 nucleotides are TGTGCCAGCAGCTCGGGAGTAGGTCATAACACTGAAGCTTTCTTT. Amino acids: CASSSGVGHNTEAFF.

CDR3: CASSPQTGTNYGYTF. The DNA of the CDR3 is TGCGCCAGCAGCCCTCAGACAGGGACTAACTATGGCTACACCTTC. The rearrangement joins TRBV5-1 to TRBJ1-2; TRBD1 matches at 7 bases. V shed 4 bases, J shed 0 bases, and the junction held 6 bases outside the gene matches. The CDR3 runs 15 residues. Germline V lookup: CDR1 SGHRS, CDR2 YFSETQ.

The J gene is TRBJ2-7, the V gene TRBV2; the match to TRBD2 covers 8 bases. The V segment lost 4 bases and the J segment 0 bases; nucleotides outside the gene matches: 5. Germline CDR1 and CDR2: SNHLY and FYNNEI. This CDR3 is built from 15 residues. The CDR3 here is CASSGTSLVSYEQYF. The CDR3 DNA sequence: TGTGCCAGCAGTGGGACTAGCCTAGTCTCCTACGAGCAGTACTTC.

This clone was seen a handful of times. The DNA for the CDR3 is TGTGCCACCAGCGAACGACAGGGCGGTGGGGCCAACGTCCTGACTTTC. Its translation is CATSERQGGGANVLTF. J is TRBJ2-6 and V is TRBV15, with 7 bases aligning to TRBD1. Germline CDR1 and CDR2: LNHNV and YYDKDF (reference sequence). CDR3 size: 16 residues. Unmatched junction bases numbered 7, after V lost 5 bases and J lost 3 bases.

The chain couples TRBV2 to TRBJ2-1; D might be TRBD2 (5 bases). Trimming left V 7 bases short and J 7 bases short, with 11 bases between. CDR1 is SNHLY, CDR2 FYNNEI, per germline. The length of the CDR3 is 12 residues. Here the CDR3 DNA reads TGTGCCAGCACCCCCGACTATAATGAGCAGTTCTTC. Encoded protein: CASTPDYNEQFF.

This chain connects TRBV5-1 to TRBJ2-5, with 8 bases lining up with TRBD1. The J call could be wrong; TRBJ2-7 is a better fit for the DNA end. The CDR3 has 16 amino acids. The V gene's germline CDR1 is SGHRS and CDR2 YFSETQ. This CDR3 reads CASRLGIRGLLYEQYF. In DNA, the CDR3 is TGCGCCAGCAGATTAGGAATCAGGGGGCTACTCTACGAGCAGTACTTC.

Notes on this clone: The same CDR3 arises from other DNA sequences in this sample as well. V gene TRBV5-1 combines with J gene TRBJ2-2; no firm D call. V was pared by 0 bases and J by 2 bases, with 8 bases between. From germline, CDR1 is SGHRS and CDR2 YFSETQ. The CDR3 is 15 amino acids. CDR3: CASSLDSRNTGELFF. CDR3 sequence (DNA): TGCGCCAGCAGCTTGGACAGTAGAAACACCGGGGAGCTGTTTTTT.

V is TRBV18 and J is TRBJ2-7; 9 bases are shared with TRBD1. Germline trimming cut 4 bases from V and 2 bases from J; bases unmatched to any gene: 9. The CDR3 sequence is 16 residues long. From germline, CDR1 is KGHSH and CDR2 LQKENI. CDR3 nucleotides: TGTGCCAGCTCACTCCGGACAGGGGAGGGGCCCTACGAGCAGTACTTC. It encodes CASSLRTGEGPYEQYF.

The chain links TRBV9 to TRBJ2-7, with 12 bases lining up with TRBD2. CDR1 is SGDLS and CDR2 is YYNGEE in the germline V gene. The CDR3 runs to 17 residues. After removal of 2 bases from V and 4 bases from J, the junction contained 10 bases not matched to a gene. CDR3 residues: CASSVSSGGAGSYEQYF. Written as DNA, the CDR3 is TGTGCCAGCAGCGTCTCTAGCGGGGGGGCCGGATCGTACGAGCAGTACTTC.

The chain carries TRBV7-8 and TRBJ2-6; 8 positions agree with TRBD1. The trim removed 0 bases at V and 0 bases at J, leaving 4 bases unmatched. The CDR3 loop spans 18 amino acids. Germline CDR1 SGHVS, CDR2 FQNEAQ. This CDR3 is CASSLARQGSSGANVLTF. DNA for the CDR3: TGTGCCAGCAGCTTAGCGCGACAGGGGAGCTCTGGGGCCAACGTCCTGACTTTC.

This sequence joins TRBV5-5 and TRBJ2-5, with a possible D match to TRBD2 (5 bases). The DNA end lines up better with TRBJ2-7; the J call may be wrong. The CDR3 is made up of 14 amino acids. Germline CDR1 and CDR2: SGHKS and YYEKEE (reference sequence). Here the CDR3 DNA reads TGTGCCAGCAGCACCTTCGGGGATTCCTACGAGCAGTACTTC. Amino acids: CASSTFGDSYEQYF.

The chain uses TRBV4-3 and TRBJ2-5; 7 bases match TRBD2. TRBJ2-7 matches the DNA end more closely, so the J call is doubtful. This CDR3 is 15 amino acids long. In germline, CDR1 is LGHNA, CDR2 YSLEER. CDR3 bases: TGCGCCAGCAGCACAGGAGGCGGGGGCTCCTACGAGCAGTACTTC. Its protein is CASSTGGGGSYEQYF.

The rearrangement joins TRBV6-1 to TRBJ2-1; 12 bases fit TRBD2. Germline trimming cut 7 bases from V and 7 bases from J; bases unmatched to any gene: 8. CDR1 is MNHNS, CDR2 SASEGT, per germline. The CDR3 runs 15 residues. DNA for the CDR3: TGTGCCAGCACACCGCTGACTAGCGGGAGAAATGAGCAGTTCTTC. It translates to CASTPLTSGRNEQFF.

The chain uses TRBV7-3 and TRBJ1-5; weak D call: TRBD1 (6 bases). The CDR3 contains 17 residues. Trimming removed 0 bases at V and 5 bases at J, with 17 bases between. Looked up from germline, CDR1 is SGHTA and CDR2 is FQGTGA. Here the CDR3 DNA reads TGTGCCAGCAGCTTAACCCTACAACAGGGCTTCCATCAGCCCCAGCATTTT. Protein product: CASSLTLQQGFHQPQHF.

This chain connects TRBV11-1 to TRBJ2-5; D is unclear. This CDR3 has 13 amino acids. CDR1 and CDR2 (germline): SGHAT, FQDESV (reference sequence). The ends were cut back, 1 base at V and 5 bases at J, with 8 bases in the middle. CDR3 protein: CASSLGPEETQYF. CDR3 nucleotides: TGTGCCAGCAGCTTAGGGCCGGAGGAGACCCAGTACTTC.

The CDR3 DNA reads as TGTGCCAGCAGCTTATACCCCCCCGGACAGGGGCGGGACTATGGCTACACCTTC. The encoded protein is CASSLYPPGQGRDYGYTF. The chain joins TRBV7-3 to TRBJ1-2; 9 bases match TRBD1. CDR1 is SGHTA, CDR2 FQGTGA, per germline. After removal of 2 bases from V and 3 bases from J, the junction contained 13 bases not matched to a gene. The length of the CDR3 is 18 residues.

The chain joins TRBV7-8 to TRBJ1-1, with D possibly matching TRBD1 (6 bases). Trimming pared 5 bases from V and 3 bases from J, leaving 13 bases between. Germline CDR1 is SGHVS and CDR2 is FQNEAQ. The CDR3 contains 14 residues. The CDR3 loop is CASSTQGIDTEAFF. The CDR3 bases are TGTGCCAGCAGCACCCAGGGGATTGACACTGAAGCTTTCTTT.

V and J are TRBV5-1 and TRBJ2-7; D not resolved. Trimming took off 0 bases at V and 2 bases at J, with 9 bases between the two ends. Germline assignment: CDR1 SGHRS and CDR2 YFSETQ. This CDR3 comprises 14 residues. CDR3 loop: CASSLDPGTYEQYF. Here the CDR3 DNA reads TGCGCCAGCAGCTTGGACCCAGGAACCTACGAGCAGTACTTC.

The V gene is TRBV18, the J gene TRBJ2-5; 9 nucleotides line up with TRBD1. The CDR3 spans 14 residues. Germline CDR1 reads KGHSH; CDR2 reads LQKENI. J lost 3 bases, V lost 5 bases, and 4 bases had no gene match. CDR3 residues: CASSSTGGEETQYF. The CDR3 DNA is TGTGCCAGCTCATCGACAGGGGGGGAAGAGACCCAGTACTTC. Drawing the rest from reference TRBV18 and TRBJ2-5, the complete variable domain is NAGVMQNPRHLVRRRGQEARLRCSPMKGHSHVYWYRQLPEEGLKFMVYLQKENIIDESGMPKERFSAEFPKEGPSILRIQQVVRGDSAAYFCASSSTGGEETQYFGPGTRLLVL.

Details on this clone: One end of the junction does not line up with germline, which may come from a read error. The chain uses TRBV9 and TRBJ2-2, with 10 bases lining up with TRBD1. This CDR3 has 16 amino acids. CDR1 is SGDLS, CDR2 YYNGEE, per germline. CDR3 coding DNA: TGTGCCACCAGCGGCCGACAGGGGGCAAACACCGGGGAGCTGTTTTTT. As protein: CATSGRQGANTGELFF.

The chain joins TRBV4-3 to TRBJ2-1, with 7 nucleotides matching TRBD2. Per the germline V gene, CDR1 is LGHNA and CDR2 is YSLEER. J gave up 8 bases and V 0 bases, and 4 bases lay outside the gene matches. There are 14 residues in the CDR3. The CDR3 protein is CASSQERESDEQFF. The CDR3 coding sequence is TGCGCCAGCAGCCAAGAGCGGGAGTCGGATGAGCAGTTCTTC.